The present TCR beta chain was sequenced within a study of T cells in localized non-small cell lung cancer. J gave up 2 bases and V 4 bases, and 12 bases lay outside the gene matches. CDR1 is SGDLS and CDR2 is YYNGEE in the germline V gene. The CDR3 has 16 amino acids. Regarding the study as a whole: Heterogeneity cannot be ruled out, as sequencing used one tumor region only. Greater blood T cell density accompanied longer overall survival. Tumor trailed uninvolved adjacent lung in T cell clonality, which peaked there. Adjacent lung was found to contain a median roughly 60 of the top 100 tumor clones.

About this clone: Antigen: not known.

Sequencing was performed with immunoSEQ multiplex PCR; in TCRdb, only in-frame clones are kept and a portion is missing. The repertoire holds 4,700 or so clones, with 30% to 40% as singletons. The receptor was derived from a female donor of 60 years or more with stage I lung adenocarcinoma. Material: lung tumor tissue, obtained before any cancer treatment. V gene TRBV9 combines with J gene TRBJ2-7; 7 bases fit TRBD2. CDR3 sequence: CASSPGLTATTYEQYF. DNA of the CDR3: TGTGCCAGCAGCCCGGGACTAACAGCCACTACCTACGAGCAGTACTTC.